The 18 T cell receptor beta chains reported below all come from one sample, sequenced in a study of PD-1 blockade in classical Hodgkin lymphoma. Each and every patient relapsed after autologous stem cell transplantation, and patients got differing brentuximab vedotin exposure. TCRdb keeps only in-frame clones here, not all; method: immunoSEQ multiplex PCR. The sample holds around 24,000 clones; roughly 65% are singletons and the top ten take approximately 12%. The sequenced sample was peripheral blood mononuclear cells (PBMCs), obtained before the second cycle of nivolumab. All receptors come from a human donor with classical Hodgkin lymphoma.

This sequence joins TRBV6-6 and TRBJ2-1; the D is unclear. CDR3 length equals 13 residues. Trimming removed 2 bases at V and 6 bases at J, with 8 bases between. CDR1 and CDR2 from the germline V gene are MNHNY and SVGAGI (reference sequence). CDR3 sequence reads: CASSYAEFNEQFF. The CDR3 bases are TGTGCCAGCAGTTACGCGGAGTTCAATGAGCAGTTCTTC.

The J gene is TRBJ2-7, the V gene TRBV5-1; possible D gene TRBD1, 5 bases. The CDR3 runs 14 residues. V was clipped by 0 bases and J by 2 bases, with 9 bases between them. The germline gives CDR1 SGHRS, CDR2 YFSETQ. CDR3 in DNA: TGCGCCAGCAGCTTGGGGGGCATACCCTACGAGCAGTACTTC. Protein sequence: CASSLGGIPYEQYF.

The chain couples TRBV20-1 to TRBJ2-1; D unclear. The CDR3 runs 11 residues. Germline V gene lookup returns CDR1 DFQATT and CDR2 SNEGSKA (reference sequence). V was clipped by 5 bases and J by 9 bases, with 11 bases between them. The CDR3 region has the DNA TGCAGTGCTTTACTATTTGCTGAGCAGTTCTTC. It encodes CSALLFAEQFF.

The chain uses TRBV19 and TRBJ1-1, with D unresolved. CDR1 is LNHDA, CDR2 SQIVND, per germline (reference sequence). The V end was cut by 3 bases, the J end by 4 bases, with 9 bases between. There are 13 residues in the CDR3. CDR3 nucleotides: TGTGCCAGTAGTATTATGGGGTTCACTGAAGCTTTCTTT. Its protein is CASSIMGFTEAFF.

The V call is TRBV7-8, the J call TRBJ2-7; D gene ambiguous. V was shortened by 1 base and J by 8 bases, with 18 bases between the two germline ends. The CDR3 length is 15 residues. CDR1 and CDR2 from the germline V gene are SGHVS and FQNEAQ. CDR3 in DNA: TGTGCCAGCAGCTTAGGTTTAGGGTTTGACGCGCAGCAGTACTTC. This gives the protein CASSLGLGFDAQQYF.

The gene calls are TRBV19 and TRBJ2-5, with no clear D. From germline, CDR1 is LNHDA and CDR2 SQIVND (reference sequence). This CDR3 has 14 residues. The V and J ends lost 1 base and 2 bases respectively, with 8 bases between them. CDR3 bases: TGTGCCAGTAGTATAGCTACACAGCAAGAGACCCAGTACTTC. Translation gives CASSIATQQETQYF.

The gene calls are TRBV18 and TRBJ2-1; perhaps D is TRBD1 or TRBD2 (6 bases each). V lost 6 bases, J lost 3 bases, and 15 bases lay in between. This CDR3 spans 15 amino acids. CDR1 KGHSH and CDR2 LQKENI come from the germline V gene. The CDR3 DNA is TGTGCCAGCTCGCCCAGGGGAGGCCGCTACAATGAGCAGTTCTTC. Its translation: CASSPRGGRYNEQFF.

This clone is a singleton in its sample. In DNA form, the CDR3 reads TGTGCCAGCAGCAAAGCGGAAGTTCACTACGAGCAGTACTTC. Encoded protein: CASSKAEVHYEQYF. The chain couples TRBV21-1 to TRBJ2-7. TRBV21-1 constitutes a pseudogene. The CDR3 spans 14 residues.

This rearrangement joins TRBV6-6 to TRBJ2-5, with D perhaps TRBD1 (6 bases). Germline CDR1 MNHNY, CDR2 SVGAGI (reference sequence). With 8 bases removed from V and 2 bases from J, the gap between germline ends came to 12 bases. The CDR3 spans 13 residues. The CDR3, as DNA: TGTGCCAGCGTGGACAGCGGACAAGAGACCCAGTACTTC. Translating gives CASVDSGQETQYF.

The chain links TRBV6-5 to TRBJ2-7, with D tentatively TRBD1 or TRBD2 (6 bases each). This CDR3 contains 15 residues. V was shortened by 2 bases and J by 0 bases, with 11 bases between the two germline ends. Germline V lookup: CDR1 MNHEY, CDR2 SVGAGI. CDR3 residues: CASSYSPGASYEQYF. The CDR3 DNA reads TGTGCCAGCAGTTACAGTCCGGGGGCCTCCTACGAGCAGTACTTC.

The chain employs TRBV28 and TRBJ2-3; no clear D. This CDR3 region has 12 residues. V shed 7 bases and J shed 2 bases, with 7 bases lying between them. Germline assignment: CDR1 MDHEN and CDR2 SYDVKM. CDR3 loop: CASNDFTDTQYF. The DNA for the CDR3 is TGTGCCAGCAATGACTTCACAGATACGCAGTATTTT.

The V and J genes are TRBV11-2 and TRBJ1-6, with 8 bases fitting TRBD1. CDR1 SGHAT and CDR2 FQNNGV come from the germline V gene. The V gene end was trimmed by 5 bases and the J gene end by 7 bases; junction bases not matched to a gene: 7. The CDR3 runs to 15 residues. The CDR3 protein is CASSEHRGVNSPLHF. Here the CDR3 DNA reads TGTGCCAGCAGCGAACACAGGGGGGTGAATTCACCCCTCCACTTT.

The V and J genes are TRBV28 and TRBJ1-5; tentatively, D is TRBD1 (5 bases). The CDR3 extends over 13 amino acids. Germline values: CDR1 MDHEN, CDR2 SYDVKM. V lost 7 bases to trimming and J lost 4 bases, with 11 bases between them. Here the CDR3 reads CASTSRGNQPQHF. In DNA, the CDR3 is TGTGCCAGCACCAGTCGGGGGAATCAGCCCCAGCATTTT. The full variable domain, in which reference TRBV28 and TRBJ1-5 provide the parts outside the CDR3, is DVKVTQSSRYLVKRTGEKVFLECVQDMDHENMFWYRQDPGLGLRLIYFSYDVKMKEKGDIPEGYSVSREKKERFSLILESASTNQTSMYLCASTSRGNQPQHFGDGTRLSIL.

A single count supports this clone. The V and J genes are TRBV15 and TRBJ2-5; D is unresolved. With 0 bases removed from V and 1 base from J, the gap between germline ends came to 0 bases. The CDR3 length is 12 residues. Germline lookup yields CDR1 LNHNV and CDR2 YYDKDF (reference sequence). DNA of the CDR3: TGTGCCACCAGCAGAGACCAAGAGACCCAGTACTTC. Amino acids: CATSRDQETQYF.

The CDR3 DNA follows: TGTGCCAGCAGCGCCTCTCCGACAGGTACCTACGAGCAGTACTTC. Translated: CASSASPTGTYEQYF. V gene TRBV9 combines with J gene TRBJ2-7, with D possibly being TRBD1 (6 bases). The V gene lost 3 bases and the J gene lost 2 bases, with 15 bases spanning the gap. The CDR3 contains 15 residues. Per germline, CDR1 SGDLS and CDR2 YYNGEE.

The chain links TRBV5-1 to TRBJ1-4; no definite D call. Germline V gene lookup returns CDR1 SGHRS and CDR2 YFSETQ. V lost 2 bases to trimming and J lost 0 bases, with 8 bases between them. The CDR3 extends over 15 amino acids. The CDR3 DNA sequence: TGCGCCAGCAGCTTTCTCTCTGCAACTAATGAAAAACTGTTTTTT. It is translated as CASSFLSATNEKLFF. The full variable domain, in which reference TRBV5-1 and TRBJ1-4 provide the parts outside the CDR3, is KAGVTQTPRYLIKTRGQQVTLSCSPISGHRSVSWYQQTPGQGLQFLFEYFSETQRNKGNFPGRFSGRQFSNSRSEMNVSTLELGDSALYLCASSFLSATNEKLFFGSGTQLSVL.

The V gene is TRBV4-1, the J gene TRBJ2-1; TRBD2 is a possible D gene (5 bases). The V gene lost 2 bases and the J gene lost 0 bases, with 17 bases spanning the gap. CDR3 size: 18 residues. CDR1 MGHRA and CDR2 YSYEKL come from the germline V gene. The CDR3 here is CASSQRAERGSSYNEQFF. DNA of the CDR3: TGCGCCAGCAGCCAAAGGGCCGAACGGGGAAGCTCCTACAATGAGCAGTTCTTC.

This clone was counted a few times. The rearrangement links TRBV28 to TRBJ2-7; 14 positions match TRBD2. The V gene's germline CDR1 is MDHEN and CDR2 SYDVKM. Trimming took 1 base from V and 1 from J; bases not matched to a gene: 9. The CDR3 has 19 amino acids. The DNA of the CDR3 is TGTGCCAGCAGTTTATCTTCCCCGGGACTAGCGGGAGTATCCTACGAGCAGTACTTC. This sequence encodes CASSLSSPGLAGVSYEQYF.